What follows are 16 T cell receptor beta chains derived from one specimen sequenced in a study of shared clonotypes between healthy human individuals. The data were produced by immunoSEQ multiplex PCR, yet TCRdb's version contains in-frame clones alone and is incomplete. This table holds some 1 million clones, around 76% found once. Sequencing was done on a sample of memory CD4+ T cells sorted from blood. The subset was: CD45RA-negative fraction. The receptors were gathered from a man between 18 and 29 years old in good health.

This chain links TRBV5-6 with TRBJ2-7, with TRBD2 as a possible D gene (7 bases). Germline V gives CDR1 SGHDT, CDR2 YYEEEE. The V end was cut by 6 bases, the J end by 3 bases, with 19 bases between. The CDR3 covers 15 residues. CDR3 DNA sequence: TGTGCCAGCATCCGGACGGGGGGCGCAGTCTACGAGCAGTACTTC. It specifies CASIRTGGAVYEQYF.

This clone was observed a single time. This chain uses TRBV4-3 with TRBJ2-3; TRBD1 matches 8 bases. V lost 3 bases, J lost 5 bases, and 10 bases stayed unmatched. Germline V gives CDR1 LGHNA, CDR2 YSLEER. The CDR3 is 16 amino acids. The CDR3 nucleotides are TGCGCCAGCAGCCAGGACACAGGGGGGCGGGTAGATACGCAGTATTTT. Encoded protein: CASSQDTGGRVDTQYF.

The gene calls are TRBV7-2 and TRBJ1-2, with D maybe TRBD1 (6 bases). V was clipped by 3 bases and J by 4 bases, with 12 bases between them. Germline assignment: CDR1 SGHTA and CDR2 FQGNSA. The CDR3 length is 14 residues. The CDR3 is CASSLRTEPYGYTF. CDR3 DNA: TGTGCCAGCAGCTTGCGGACAGAGCCCTATGGCTACACCTTC.

The V gene is TRBV4-1, the J gene TRBJ1-4; no reliable D call. V gave up 3 bases and J gave up 3 bases, with 14 bases separating them. Germline V gives CDR1 MGHRA, CDR2 YSYEKL. There are 16 residues in the CDR3. CDR3 DNA: TGCGCCAGCAGCCACCTAACTGGAAATCCTAATGAAAAACTGTTTTTT. Its translation: CASSHLTGNPNEKLFF.

The chain recombines TRBV7-9 with TRBJ2-2; 7 bases are a match to TRBD2. Trimming cost V 7 bases and J 8 bases; bases outside gene matches: 10. This CDR3 contains 14 residues. Germline-derived CDR1 and CDR2 are SEHNR and FQNEAQ (reference sequence). CDR3 bases: TGTGCCAGCACCAAAGAGGTACTAGCGGGGGAGCTGTTTTTT. Residues: CASTKEVLAGELFF.

The gene calls are TRBV19 and TRBJ1-6, with D uncertain. The CDR3 runs 14 residues. The V gene's germline CDR1 is LNHDA and CDR2 SQIVND (reference sequence). V lost 1 base and J 7 bases, leaving 8 bases between the germline ends. The CDR3 loop is CASSIAVLNSPLHF. The CDR3, as DNA: TGTGCCAGTAGTATAGCCGTTCTCAATTCACCCCTCCACTTT.

The chain uses TRBV6-5 and TRBJ2-1; D gene uncertain. The CDR3 covers 13 residues. Between the trimmed V and J ends, which lost 5 bases and 6 bases, there was a span of 11 bases. Germline CDR1 MNHEY, CDR2 SVGAGI. CDR3 loop: CASSPTFINEQFF. DNA of the CDR3: TGTGCCAGCAGTCCGACATTTATCAATGAGCAGTTCTTC.

This clone was counted a single time. This chain joins TRBV5-6 and TRBJ2-7, with D perhaps TRBD1 or TRBD2 (6 bases each). V was trimmed by 2 bases and J by 5 bases, leaving 11 bases between them. The CDR3 totals 13 residues. Germline values: CDR1 SGHDT, CDR2 YYEEEE. In nucleotides, the CDR3 is TGTGCCAGCAGCTTCTTCGGGGGCAACGAGCAGTACTTC. Protein product: CASSFFGGNEQYF.

This clone was detected only a few times. The gene calls are TRBV18 and TRBJ1-5; D is possibly TRBD1 (5 bases). The ends were cut back, 4 bases at V and 7 bases at J, with 14 bases in the middle. The CDR3 is 14 residues long. Germline values: CDR1 KGHSH, CDR2 LQKENI. DNA of the CDR3: TGTGCCAGCTCACTAGCCAGGGAACAACAGCCCCAGCATTTT. Translated: CASSLAREQQPQHF.

This clone was recorded only once. The identical CDR3 is also encoded by other nucleotide sequences in the sample. The rearrangement links TRBV27 to TRBJ2-5; 12 nucleotides match TRBD2. Germline V lookup: CDR1 MNHEY, CDR2 SMNVEV (reference sequence). The CDR3 is 16 residues long. J gave up 0 bases and V 4 bases, and 3 bases lay outside the gene matches. The CDR3 is CASSSRTSGDQETQYF. In DNA form, the CDR3 reads TGTGCCAGCAGTTCAAGGACTAGCGGGGACCAAGAGACCCAGTACTTC.

The chain carries TRBV27 and TRBJ2-7; D is ambiguous. V lost 4 bases to trimming and J lost 2 bases, with 15 bases between them. The germline V gene has CDR1 MNHEY and CDR2 SMNVEV (reference sequence). There are 15 residues in the CDR3. CDR3 DNA sequence: TGTGCCAGCAGTTCTATGGACCGCGCGGCCTACGAGCAGTACTTC. It translates to CASSSMDRAAYEQYF.

CDR3 nucleotide sequence: TGTGCCAGCTCAGAGGGACAGCCAGCCTTTACAGATACGCAGTATTTT. Translation: CASSEGQPAFTDTQYF. V is TRBV18 and J is TRBJ2-3, with TRBD1 identical over 7 bases. CDR1 and CDR2 from the germline V gene are KGHSH and LQKENI. The V segment lost 5 bases and the J segment 3 bases; nucleotides outside the gene matches: 11. This CDR3 has 16 residues.

The chain links TRBV9 to TRBJ2-2; TRBD2 agrees at 7 bases. This CDR3 spans 15 amino acids. CDR1 and CDR2 (germline): SGDLS, YYNGEE. Unmatched junction bases numbered 9, after V lost 4 bases and J lost 6 bases. CDR3 sequence reads: CASSPRERDSGELFF. CDR3 nucleotides: TGTGCCAGCAGCCCCCGGGAGCGGGACTCCGGGGAGCTGTTTTTT. Variable domain in full (rest from reference TRBV9 and TRBJ2-2): DSGVTQTPKHLITATGQRVTLRCSPRSGDLSVYWYQQSLDQGLQFLIQYYNGEERAKGNILERFSAQQFPDLHSELNLSSLELGDSALYFCASSPRERDSGELFFGEGSRLTVL.

At least ten counts were recorded for this clone. Other DNA sequences within the sample encode an identical CDR3. This sequence joins TRBV27 and TRBJ2-3; D might be TRBD1 or TRBD2, each matching 5 bases. This CDR3 contains 15 residues. CDR1 and CDR2 (germline): MNHEY, SMNVEV (reference sequence). V was trimmed by 5 bases and J by 0 bases, leaving 12 bases between them. CDR3 protein: CASSSPRDSTDTQYF. The CDR3 coding sequence is TGTGCCAGCAGTAGCCCCAGGGACAGCACAGATACGCAGTATTTT.

This clone was recorded only once. The sample contains more than one DNA sequence encoding this CDR3. The chain couples TRBV7-2 to TRBJ2-7; D gene ambiguous. The CDR3 totals 13 residues. Germline V gives CDR1 SGHTA, CDR2 FQGNSA. The V end lost 0 bases, the J end lost 3 bases, and 6 bases lay between the germline ends. Here the CDR3 DNA reads TGTGCCAGCAGCTTAGCTTGGGGCTACGAGCAGTACTTC. Translated, it gives CASSLAWGYEQYF.

This chain uses TRBV5-1 with TRBJ2-5, with D perhaps matching TRBD1 (6 bases). The CDR3 is 15 amino acids. The germline CDR1 and CDR2 sequences are SGHRS and YFSETQ. The germline V and J ends were trimmed by 3 bases and 1 base, with 13 bases remaining between them. The CDR3 DNA is TGCGCCAGCAGCTGGAACTGGGGGCCCCAAGAGACCCAGTACTTC. Protein sequence: CASSWNWGPQETQYF.